What follows is one T cell receptor (beta chain) and its context. Its antigen is unidentified. The table came from immunoSEQ multiplex PCR; TCRdb's copy has only in-frame clones and leaves some out. In the table there are fewer than 25,000 clones, 75% to 90% of which are singletons. These data originate in a study of OX40 agonist ivuxolimab in advanced cancers. Study-level findings and limits: The antigens recognized by the expanded peripheral T cells, that is their antigen specificity, were not determined.

The sampling schedule covered blood at baseline, cycle 4 day 1, and cycle 7 day 1. The origin of this receptor is an adult with an advanced solid tumor such as melanoma, head and neck, liver or kidney cancer. Source: CD4+ or CD8+ T cells sorted from blood, taken in a trial of the OX40 agonist ivuxolimab.

CDR3: CASSLRPPAPYRDPNTEAFF. The CDR3 DNA sequence: TGTGCCAGCAGTTTACGGCCCCCAGCCCCATACAGGGATCCAAACACTGAAGCTTTCTTT. The chain combines TRBV27 with TRBJ1-1; possibly TRBD1 for D (6 bases). The CDR3 spans 20 residues. Trimming stripped 2 bases from V and 2 bases from J, with 27 bases between. Germline V CDR1 and CDR2: MNHEY, SMNVEV (reference sequence).